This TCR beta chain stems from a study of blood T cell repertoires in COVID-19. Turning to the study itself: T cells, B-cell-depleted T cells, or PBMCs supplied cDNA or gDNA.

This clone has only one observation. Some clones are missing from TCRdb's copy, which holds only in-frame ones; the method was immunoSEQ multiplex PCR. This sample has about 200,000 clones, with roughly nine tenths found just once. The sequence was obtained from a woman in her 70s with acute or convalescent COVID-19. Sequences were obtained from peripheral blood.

In DNA form, the CDR3 reads TGTGCCATCAGTGAGGCAGGACAGGGAAATCCCCCCTACGAGCAGTACTTC. Translated: CAISEAGQGNPPYEQYF. J is TRBJ2-7 and V is TRBV10-3; TRBD1 matches 8 bases. From germline, CDR1 is ENHRY and CDR2 SYGVKD. The CDR3 is 17 residues long. With 2 bases clipped from V and 2 bases from J, the junction kept 11 bases outside the gene matches.